These 29 T cell receptor beta chains came from one sample sequenced in a study of brain metastases from non-small cell lung cancer. Only in-frame clones appear in the TCRdb table, and some are missing; sequencing was by immunoSEQ multiplex PCR. Among some 4,000 clones, nearly 90% were seen once, and the ten largest hold approximately 3.6%. Sample: primary lung tumor tissue. These TCRs come from a donor over 35 with non-small cell lung cancer.

The genes are TRBV7-2 and TRBJ1-1; D is perhaps TRBD1 (5 bases). Germline CDR1 is SGHTA and CDR2 is FQGNSA. This CDR3 region has 15 residues. V shed 3 bases and J shed 5 bases, with 16 bases lying between them. The CDR3 protein is CASSLGPGLSTEAFF. In DNA, the CDR3 is TGTGCCAGCAGCTTGGGACCAGGCCTGAGTACTGAAGCTTTCTTT.

This clone is a singleton in its sample. The rearrangement joins TRBV2 to TRBJ1-5; D unresolved. V was shortened by 7 bases and J by 3 bases, with 13 bases between the two germline ends. Germline CDR1 SNHLY, CDR2 FYNNEI. The CDR3 spans 14 residues. The DNA for the CDR3 is TGTGCCAGCAAGTCAGTAGGGCTCAATCAGCCCCAGCATTTT. This translates into CASKSVGLNQPQHF.

The V gene is TRBV24-1, the J gene TRBJ2-3; 9 bases are a match to TRBD2. CDR1 and CDR2 from the germline V gene are KGHDR and SFDVKD. There are 16 residues in the CDR3. V gave up 2 bases and J gave up 3 bases; unmatched junction bases: 5. The CDR3 nucleotides read TGTGCCACCAGTGATTATGCGGGGGGGCGAACAGATACGCAGTATTTT. Its protein product is CATSDYAGGRTDTQYF.

This clone was counted a few times. J is TRBJ2-3 and V is TRBV2; 8 bases line up with TRBD2. This CDR3 is 18 amino acids long. The V gene end was trimmed by 4 bases and the J gene end by 2 bases; junction bases not matched to a gene: 14. CDR1 is SNHLY, CDR2 FYNNEI, per germline. The CDR3 DNA sequence: TGTGCCAGCAGTGTGAGTCCGATAGCGGGGAAGTACACAGATACGCAGTATTTT. This encodes CASSVSPIAGKYTDTQYF.

The chain joins TRBV28 to TRBJ1-4; D unresolved. The germline V and J ends were trimmed by 5 bases and 6 bases, with 16 bases remaining between them. The CDR3 extends over 15 amino acids. The germline V gene encodes CDR1 MDHEN and CDR2 SYDVKM. CDR3 bases: TGTGCCAGCAGTACAGCCGGGCTCCGGTATGAAAAACTGTTTTTT. Amino acids: CASSTAGLRYEKLFF.

This chain uses TRBV2 with TRBJ1-1; D uncertain. This CDR3 is 14 amino acids long. The germline V gene has CDR1 SNHLY and CDR2 FYNNEI. V was trimmed by 5 bases and J by 4 bases, leaving 14 bases between them. The CDR3 sequence: CASSMLTLGTEAFF. CDR3 coding DNA: TGTGCCAGCAGTATGCTGACTTTAGGCACTGAAGCTTTCTTT.

CDR3 region: CASSSGGSAEQYF. The DNA of the CDR3 is TGTGCCAGTAGTAGCGGCGGGAGTGCCGAGCAGTACTTC. The chain employs TRBV19 and TRBJ2-7; the match to TRBD2 covers 7 bases. CDR1 and CDR2 from the germline V gene are LNHDA and SQIVND (reference sequence). Trimming took 4 bases from V and 6 from J; bases not matched to a gene: 6. The CDR3 length is 13 residues.

The chain combines TRBV12-3 or TRBV12-4 with TRBJ1-4; D ambiguous. This CDR3 has 11 residues. Deletions cut 5 bases from V and 7 bases from J, with 5 bases between. DNA for the CDR3: TGTGCCAGCAGTAGGACTGAAAAACTGTTTTTT. Translation gives CASSRTEKLFF.

This chain connects TRBV7-3 to TRBJ1-1; D gene unclear. V was pared by 0 bases and J by 1 base, with 9 bases between. CDR3 size: 15 residues. CDR1 is SGHTA, CDR2 FQGTGA, per germline. CDR3 DNA: TGTGCCAGCAGCTTAACGTGGAGCAGGAACACTGAAGCTTTCTTT. This translates into CASSLTWSRNTEAFF.

V usage is TRBV12-3 or TRBV12-4 and J usage is TRBJ1-5; D is possibly TRBD1 (5 bases). CDR3 length equals 13 residues. Trimming removed 6 bases at V and 7 bases at J, with 13 bases between. CDR3 loop: CASRRGDGQPQHF. The CDR3 coding sequence is TGTGCCAGCAGGAGGGGCGATGGGCAGCCCCAGCATTTT.

This chain uses TRBV6-2 or TRBV6-3 with TRBJ2-1; 7 bases fit TRBD2. Per the germline V gene, CDR1 is MNHEY and CDR2 is SVGEGT. Trimming removed 4 bases from V and 9 bases from J; junction bases left unmatched: 12. The length of the CDR3 is 15 residues. DNA for the CDR3: TGTGCCAGCAGTTTAATGAGCGGGGTCCCGGGTGAGCAGTTCTTC. This encodes CASSLMSGVPGEQFF.

V usage is TRBV7-3 and J usage is TRBJ2-5; tentatively, D is TRBD2 (6 bases). The CDR3 extends over 14 amino acids. From germline, CDR1 is SGHTA and CDR2 FQGTGA. The V and J ends lost 7 bases and 5 bases respectively, with 17 bases between them. CDR3 sequence reads: CASNPTWDSETQYF. CDR3 DNA sequence: TGTGCCAGCAACCCGACGTGGGACTCTGAGACCCAGTACTTC.

The CDR3 spells CAWWTRVNEKLFF. In nucleotides, the CDR3 is TGTGCCTGGTGGACAAGAGTAAATGAAAAACTGTTTTTT. V gene TRBV30 combines with J gene TRBJ1-4, with D tentatively TRBD1 (5 bases). CDR1 GTSNPN and CDR2 SVGIG come from the germline V gene (reference sequence). The CDR3 loop spans 13 amino acids. Trimming stripped 5 bases from V and 5 bases from J, with 12 bases between. The full variable domain, with the rest looked up from reference TRBV30 and TRBJ1-4, is SQTIHQWPATLVQPVGSPLSLECTVEGTSNPNLYWYRQAAGRGLQLLFYSVGIGQISSEVPQNLSASRPQDRQFILSSKKLLLSDSGFYLCAWWTRVNEKLFFGSGTQLSVL.

This chain connects TRBV4-3 to TRBJ2-1, with a weak D call TRBD1 (6 bases). This CDR3 spans 17 amino acids. CDR1 is LGHNA and CDR2 is YSLEER in the germline V gene. V lost 0 bases and J lost 0, with 12 bases in between. Written as DNA, the CDR3 is TGCGCCAGCAGCCAAGAAGAACAGGGAAGCTCCTACAATGAGCAGTTCTTC. This codes for CASSQEEQGSSYNEQFF.

The chain is built from TRBV5-4 and TRBJ2-5, with D perhaps matching TRBD1 or TRBD2 (6 bases each). The germline gives CDR1 SGHNT, CDR2 YYREEE (reference sequence). This CDR3 spans 13 amino acids. V was cut by 2 bases and J by 5 bases, with 10 bases left in between. This chain's CDR3 is CASSFRGGETQYF. DNA of the CDR3: TGTGCCAGCAGCTTCAGGGGAGGCGAGACCCAGTACTTC.

V usage is TRBV14 and J usage is TRBJ2-3; 8 nucleotides agree with TRBD2. The V segment lost 4 bases and the J segment 0 bases; nucleotides outside the gene matches: 3. The V gene's germline CDR1 is SGHDN and CDR2 FVKESK. The CDR3 has 15 amino acids. CDR3 sequence (DNA): TGTGCCAGCAGCCGACTAGCGTCTAGCACAGATACGCAGTATTTT. This codes for CASSRLASSTDTQYF.

Here the CDR3 reads CASSPQGNLGYTF. DNA of the CDR3: TGTGCCAGCAGCCCGCAGGGAAACTTAGGCTACACCTTC. J is TRBJ1-2 and V is TRBV4-2, with TRBD1 as a possible D gene (5 bases). Germline V lookup: CDR1 LGHNA, CDR2 YNFKEQ. The CDR3 consists of 13 residues. The ends were cut back, 4 bases at V and 8 bases at J, with 14 bases in the middle.

The chain employs TRBV12-3 or TRBV12-4 and TRBJ2-3; 7 nucleotides agree with TRBD1. Trimming cost V 6 bases and J 7 bases; bases outside gene matches: 7. This CDR3 has 13 amino acids. The CDR3 DNA sequence: TGTGCCAGCAGAGAGACAGGGATAAATACGCAGTATTTT. Translated: CASRETGINTQYF.

The rearrangement uses TRBV29-1 and TRBJ2-5, with 11 positions matching TRBD2. Trimming cost V 1 base and J 4 bases; bases outside gene matches: 5. The CDR3 extends over 15 amino acids. The germline V gene encodes CDR1 SQVTM and CDR2 ANQGSEA. CDR3 residues: CSVEAASGRSETQYF. CDR3 DNA: TGCAGCGTTGAAGCGGCTAGCGGGAGGTCAGAGACCCAGTACTTC.

The chain couples TRBV7-6 to TRBJ1-4; 7 bases are shared with TRBD1. The CDR3 spans 17 residues. Trimming cost V 5 bases and J 5 bases; bases outside gene matches: 14. Germline values: CDR1 SGHVS, CDR2 FNYEAQ. For the CDR3, the DNA is TGTGCCAGCAGCAAAAACAGGGGCGCCGGGACAAATGAAAAACTGTTTTTT. Translated, it gives CASSKNRGAGTNEKLFF. Looking up the rest from reference TRBV7-6 and TRBJ1-4 gives the full variable domain: GAGVSQSPRYKVTKRGQDVALRCDPISGHVSLYWYRQALGQGPEFLTYFNYEAQQDKSGLPNDRFSAERPEGSISTLTIQRTEQRDSAMYRCASSKNRGAGTNEKLFFGSGTQLSVL.

The chain employs TRBV29-1 and TRBJ1-1; D remains unclear. The V and J ends lost 4 bases and 2 bases respectively, with 8 bases between them. Looked up from germline, CDR1 is SQVTM and CDR2 is ANQGSEA. The CDR3 spans 12 residues. This chain's CDR3 is CSVADLNTEAFF. As DNA, the CDR3 is TGCAGCGTTGCCGACTTAAACACTGAAGCTTTCTTT.

The chain joins TRBV7-9 to TRBJ2-3; TRBD2 matches 16 bases. Germline CDR1 reads SEHNR; CDR2 reads FQNEAQ (reference sequence). V was clipped by 5 bases and J by 5 bases; unmatched bases: 7. The CDR3 loop spans 17 amino acids. The CDR3 protein is CASSPGTSGRVEDTQYF. In nucleotides, the CDR3 is TGTGCCAGCAGCCCGGGGACTAGCGGGAGGGTGGAAGATACGCAGTATTTT. Drawing the rest from reference TRBV7-9 and TRBJ2-3, the complete variable domain is DTGVSQNPRHKITKRGQNVTFRCDPISEHNRLYWYRQTLGQGPEFLTYFQNEAQLEKSRLLSDRFSAERPKGSFSTLEIQRTEQGDSAMYLCASSPGTSGRVEDTQYFGPGTRLTVL.

This chain joins TRBV28 and TRBJ2-7; D not resolved. Germline V gene lookup returns CDR1 MDHEN and CDR2 SYDVKM. V was shortened by 4 bases and J by 3 bases, with 4 bases between the two germline ends. This CDR3 region has 11 residues. The CDR3 loop is CASSSLYEQYF. In nucleotides, the CDR3 is TGTGCCAGCAGTTCCCTCTACGAGCAGTACTTC.

This clone came up a few times. The rearrangement links TRBV19 to TRBJ1-1; tentatively, D is TRBD1 (5 bases). Trimming stripped 9 bases from V and 8 bases from J, with 16 bases between. Germline lookup yields CDR1 LNHDA and CDR2 SQIVND (reference sequence). This CDR3 contains 12 residues. The DNA of the CDR3 is TGTGCCAGCCTGAACAGACAGTCCGAAGCTTTCTTT. As protein: CASLNRQSEAFF.

The chain has TRBV28 and TRBJ1-1, with D possibly matching TRBD1 (5 bases). The germline V and J ends were trimmed by 1 base and 0 bases, with 12 bases remaining between them. The V gene's germline CDR1 is MDHEN and CDR2 SYDVKM. The CDR3 runs to 16 residues. The CDR3 reads CASSLFFRGMNTEAFF. Written as DNA, the CDR3 is TGTGCCAGCAGTTTATTCTTTAGGGGAATGAACACTGAAGCTTTCTTT.

The rearrangement joins TRBV18 to TRBJ2-1; 9 nucleotides agree with TRBD2. The CDR3 covers 14 residues. The trim removed 5 bases at V and 4 bases at J, leaving 3 bases unmatched. Germline CDR1 and CDR2: KGHSH and LQKENI. The CDR3 spells CASSGTSRYNEQFF. CDR3 DNA sequence: TGTGCCAGCTCAGGGACTAGCAGATACAATGAGCAGTTCTTC. Looking up the rest from reference TRBV18 and TRBJ2-1 gives the full variable domain: NAGVMQNPRHLVRRRGQEARLRCSPMKGHSHVYWYRQLPEEGLKFMVYLQKENIIDESGMPKERFSAEFPKEGPSILRIQQVVRGDSAAYFCASSGTSRYNEQFFGPGTRLTVL.

The V and J genes are TRBV5-6 and TRBJ1-6; D ambiguous. The CDR3 length is 16 residues. The V gene lost 0 bases and the J gene lost 7 bases, with 14 bases spanning the gap. CDR1 is SGHDT and CDR2 is YYEEEE in the germline V gene. The CDR3 spells CASSLAWTATNSPLHF. The CDR3, as DNA: TGTGCCAGCAGCTTGGCCTGGACGGCGACCAATTCACCCCTCCACTTT.

The gene calls are TRBV24-1 and TRBJ2-3; 11 nucleotides agree with TRBD2. This CDR3 comprises 16 residues. Losses at the gene ends were 8 bases for V and 0 bases for J; bases not matched to a gene: 6. Germline V lookup: CDR1 KGHDR, CDR2 SFDVKD. The CDR3 region is CATNPGTSGSTDTQYF. As DNA, the CDR3 is TGTGCCACCAATCCCGGGACTAGCGGAAGCACAGATACGCAGTATTTT.

A few counts support this clone. Additional DNA sequences in this sample encode the identical CDR3. The genes are TRBV3-1 (or the pseudogene TRBV3-2) and TRBJ1-6; TRBD1 matches 9 bases. This CDR3 spans 15 amino acids. The V and J ends lost 3 bases and 8 bases, in that order; junction bases with no gene match: 5. CDR1 LGHDT and CDR2 YNNKEL come from the germline V gene (reference sequence). The CDR3 DNA sequence: TGTGCCAGCAGCCATTTCCGGACAGGGGATTCACCCCTCCACTTT. It yields the protein CASSHFRTGDSPLHF.